Sequencing of this TCR beta chain was carried out in a study of OX40 agonist ivuxolimab in advanced cancers. Study information: Prior therapy, whether anti-PD-1, anti-PD-L1 or anti-CTLA-4, was allowed, and roughly 40% had some.

Overall study findings and caveats: Patients who responded partially at 0.1-3.0 mg/kg showed clonal expansion ranking among the lowest.

As to this clone: The target antigen is unknown.

Germline values: CDR1 SNHLY, CDR2 FYNNEI. V was clipped by 5 bases and J by 0 bases, with 15 bases between them. The CDR3 totals 16 residues. TCRdb keeps only in-frame clones here, not all; method: immunoSEQ multiplex PCR. This sample has around 53,000 clones; roughly 84% occur once, and the top ten carry around 0.65%. The TCR sequence derives from an adult with an advanced solid tumor such as melanoma, head and neck, liver or kidney cancer. This sample comprised CD4+ or CD8+ T cells sorted from blood, obtained in a trial of the OX40 agonist ivuxolimab. J is TRBJ2-3 and V is TRBV2; no firm D call. CDR3 in amino acids: CASSLIDSLSTDTQYF. The DNA for the CDR3 is TGTGCCAGCAGTTTGATAGACTCCCTAAGCACAGATACGCAGTATTTT.